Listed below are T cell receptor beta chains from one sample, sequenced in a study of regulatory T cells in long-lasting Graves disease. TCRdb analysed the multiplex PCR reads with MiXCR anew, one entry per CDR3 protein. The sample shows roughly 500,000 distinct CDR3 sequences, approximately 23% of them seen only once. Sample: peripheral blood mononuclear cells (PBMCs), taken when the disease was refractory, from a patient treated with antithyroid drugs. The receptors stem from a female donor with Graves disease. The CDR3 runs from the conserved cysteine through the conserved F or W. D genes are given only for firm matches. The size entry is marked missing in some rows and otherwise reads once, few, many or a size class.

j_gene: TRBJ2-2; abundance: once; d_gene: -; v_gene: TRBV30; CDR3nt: TGTGCCTGCCAGTGGATGGGGGAGCTGTTTTTT; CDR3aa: CACQWMGELFF
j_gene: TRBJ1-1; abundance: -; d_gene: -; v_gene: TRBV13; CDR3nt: TGTGCCAGCAGGCCGCGGGGAGTAGGGACTGAAGCTTTCTTT; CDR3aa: CASRPRGVGTEAFF
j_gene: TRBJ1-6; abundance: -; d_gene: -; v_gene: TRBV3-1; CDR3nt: TGTGCCAGCAGCCAAGACCCCGGGACTTTCGACAATTCACCCCTCCACTTT; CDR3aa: CASSQDPGTFDNSPLHF
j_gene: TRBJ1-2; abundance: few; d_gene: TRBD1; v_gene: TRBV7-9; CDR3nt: TGTGCCAGCATACAGGGGGCGGACTATGGCTACACCTTC; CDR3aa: CASIQGADYGYTF
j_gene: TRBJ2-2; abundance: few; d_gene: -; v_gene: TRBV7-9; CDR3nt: TGTGCCAGCAGCCCGAACAGGGAAGTCACCGGGGAGCTGTTTTTT; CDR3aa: CASSPNREVTGELFF
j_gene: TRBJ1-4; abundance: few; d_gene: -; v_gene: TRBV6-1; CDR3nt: TGTGCCAGCAGTCAAGTAGCAACTAATGAAAAACTGTTTTTT; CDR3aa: CASSQVATNEKLFF
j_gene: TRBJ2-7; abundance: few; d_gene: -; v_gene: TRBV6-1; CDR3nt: TGTGCCAGCAGATGGGACACCTCCTACGAGCAGTACTTC; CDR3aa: CASRWDTSYEQYF
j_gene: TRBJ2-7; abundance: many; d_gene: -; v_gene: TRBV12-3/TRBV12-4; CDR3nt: TGTGCCAGCAGTTTAGCGGCGTACTACGAGCAGTACTTC; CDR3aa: CASSLAAYYEQYF
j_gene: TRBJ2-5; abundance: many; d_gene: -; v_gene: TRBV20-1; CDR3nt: TGCAGTGCTAAGGCAGGGCTCATAGGGGAGACCCAGTACTTC; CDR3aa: CSAKAGLIGETQYF
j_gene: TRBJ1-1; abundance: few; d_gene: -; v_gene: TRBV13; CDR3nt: TGTGCCAGCAGCCTGGGGGTTACGCTCACTGAAGCTTTCTTT; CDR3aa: CASSLGVTLTEAFF
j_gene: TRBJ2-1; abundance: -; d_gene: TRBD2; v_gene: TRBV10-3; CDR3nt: TGTGCCATCAGCTCTAGCGGGGGGGCGACAAATGAGCAGTTCTTC; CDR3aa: CAISSSGGATNEQFF
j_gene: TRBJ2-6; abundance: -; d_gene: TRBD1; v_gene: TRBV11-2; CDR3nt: TGTGCCAGCAGCTCGCAGGGGGCACTCGTTGGGGCCAACGTCCTGACTTTC; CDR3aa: CASSSQGALVGANVLTF
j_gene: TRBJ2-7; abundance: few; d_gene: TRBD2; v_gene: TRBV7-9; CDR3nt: TGTGCCAGCAGCCGGGCCGGGACTATCTACGAGCAGTACTTC; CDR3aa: CASSRAGTIYEQYF
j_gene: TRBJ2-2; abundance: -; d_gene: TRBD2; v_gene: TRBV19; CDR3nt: TGTGCCAGTACCGCCGGGGGGGGGTGGAACACCGGGGAGCTGTTTTTT; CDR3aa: CASTAGGGWNTGELFF
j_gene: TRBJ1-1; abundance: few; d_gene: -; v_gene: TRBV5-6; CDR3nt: TGTGCCAGCCGCCCAGTCGGGTACGTGGACAGTCCTAACACTGAAGCTTTCTTT; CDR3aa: CASRPVGYVDSPNTEAFF
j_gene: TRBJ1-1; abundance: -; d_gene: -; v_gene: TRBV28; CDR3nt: TGTGCCAGCAGTTTGCAACAGACGAACACTGAAGCTTTCTTT; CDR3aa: CASSLQQTNTEAFF
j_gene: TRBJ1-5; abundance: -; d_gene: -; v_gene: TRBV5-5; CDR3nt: TGTGCCAGCAGCCCGGACGGTGCGGGGTTAGGCAATCAGCCCCAGCATTTT; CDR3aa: CASSPDGAGLGNQPQHF
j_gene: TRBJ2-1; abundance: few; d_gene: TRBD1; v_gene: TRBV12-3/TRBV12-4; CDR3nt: TGTGCCAGCGCTCAGGGGGCCAGGTCCTACAATGAGCAGTTCTTC; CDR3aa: CASAQGARSYNEQFF
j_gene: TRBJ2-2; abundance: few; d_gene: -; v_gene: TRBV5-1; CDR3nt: TGCGCCAGCAGCTTGGCATCATACACCGGGGAGCTGTTTTTT; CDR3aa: CASSLASYTGELFF
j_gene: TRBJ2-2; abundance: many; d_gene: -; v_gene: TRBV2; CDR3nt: TGTGCCAGCATGCTGAACACCGGGGAGCTGTTTTTT; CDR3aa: CASMLNTGELFF
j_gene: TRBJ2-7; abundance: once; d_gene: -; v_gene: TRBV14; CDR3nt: TGTGCCAGCAGCCAAGATAGCCGATACTACGAGCAGTACTTC; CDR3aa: CASSQDSRYYEQYF
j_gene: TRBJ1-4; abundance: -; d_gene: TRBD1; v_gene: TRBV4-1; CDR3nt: TGCGCCAGCAGCCAGGGACAGCTTAATGAAAAACTGTTTTTT; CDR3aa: CASSQGQLNEKLFF
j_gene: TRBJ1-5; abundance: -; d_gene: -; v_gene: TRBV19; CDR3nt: TGTGCCAGTATGCCCGAGGGGGGCAATCAGCCCCAGCATTTT; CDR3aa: CASMPEGGNQPQHF
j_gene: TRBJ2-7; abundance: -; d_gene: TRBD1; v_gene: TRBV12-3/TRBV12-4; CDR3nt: TGTGCCAGCAGTCGACAGGGGAGCTCCTACGAGCAGTACTTC; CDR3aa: CASSRQGSSYEQYF
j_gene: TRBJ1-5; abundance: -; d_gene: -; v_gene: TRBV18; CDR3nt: TGTGCCAGCTCACTATCAATTAATCAGCCCCAGCATTTT; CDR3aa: CASSLSINQPQHF
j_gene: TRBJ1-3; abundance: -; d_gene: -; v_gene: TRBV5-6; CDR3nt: TGTGCCGGCAGCTTCCCACTGGATGGAAACACCATATATTTT; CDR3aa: CAGSFPLDGNTIYF
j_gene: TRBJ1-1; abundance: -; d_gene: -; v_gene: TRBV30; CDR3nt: TGTGCCTGGAGCAGCGGGTTGGACACTGAAGCTTTCTTT; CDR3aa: CAWSSGLDTEAFF
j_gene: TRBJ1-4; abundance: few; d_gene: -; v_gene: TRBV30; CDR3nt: TGTGCCTGGAGTTCCCCCCGGAGGGCTAATGAAAAACTGTTTTTT; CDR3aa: CAWSSPRRANEKLFF
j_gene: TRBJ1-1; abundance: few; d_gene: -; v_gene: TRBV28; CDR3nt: TGTGCCAGCAGTCGCGGGGGGAAATCTGAAGCTTTCTTT; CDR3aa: CASSRGGKSEAFF
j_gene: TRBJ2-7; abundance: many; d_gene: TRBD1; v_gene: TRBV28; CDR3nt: TGTGTGACCGGGACAGGGGTAGGAGAGCAGTACTTC; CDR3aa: CVTGTGVGEQYF
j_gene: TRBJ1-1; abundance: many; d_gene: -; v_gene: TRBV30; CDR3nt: TGTGCCTGGAAGCAGAACACTGAAGCTTTCTTT; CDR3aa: CAWKQNTEAFF
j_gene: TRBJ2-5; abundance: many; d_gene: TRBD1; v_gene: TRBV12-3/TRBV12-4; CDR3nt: TGTGCCAGCAGTTCGGGACAGGGGAGGGCTAAGACCCAGTACTTC; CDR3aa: CASSSGQGRAKTQYF
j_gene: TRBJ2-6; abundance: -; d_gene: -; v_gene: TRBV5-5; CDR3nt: TGTGCCAGCAGCTACCTAGTTGGGGCCAACGTCCTGACTTTC; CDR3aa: CASSYLVGANVLTF
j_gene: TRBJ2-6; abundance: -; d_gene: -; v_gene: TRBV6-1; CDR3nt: TGTGCCACCGGACGCTCTGGGGCCAACGTCCTGACTTTC; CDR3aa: CATGRSGANVLTF
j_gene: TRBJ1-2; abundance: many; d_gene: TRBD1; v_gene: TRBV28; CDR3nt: TGTGCCAGCAGGGGACAGGGGCTTTGGTATGGCTACACCTTC; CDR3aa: CASRGQGLWYGYTF
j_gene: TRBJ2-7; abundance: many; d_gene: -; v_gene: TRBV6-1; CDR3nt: TGTGCCAGCAGTGCTGACTTTTCCGCTACCTACGAGCAGTACTTC; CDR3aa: CASSADFSATYEQYF
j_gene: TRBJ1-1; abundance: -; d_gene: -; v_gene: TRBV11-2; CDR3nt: TGTGCCAGCTCACCGACGGACCAGGCGACAGAAGCTTTCTTT; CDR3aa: CASSPTDQATEAFF
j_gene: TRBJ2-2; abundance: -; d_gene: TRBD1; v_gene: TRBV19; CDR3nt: TGTGCCAGTAGTCCCCCTGACAGGGGGCCCACCGGGGAGCTGTTTTTT; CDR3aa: CASSPPDRGPTGELFF
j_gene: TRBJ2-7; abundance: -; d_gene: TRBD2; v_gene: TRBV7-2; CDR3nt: TGTGCCAGCAGCCTAATAGCGGGGGTCTACGAGCAGTACTTC; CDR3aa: CASSLIAGVYEQYF
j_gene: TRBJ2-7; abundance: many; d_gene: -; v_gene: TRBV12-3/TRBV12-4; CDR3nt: TGTGCCAGCAGGGACCCCGGTAGCTACGAGCAGTACTTC; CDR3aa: CASRDPGSYEQYF
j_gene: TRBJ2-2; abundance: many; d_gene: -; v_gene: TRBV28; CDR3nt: TGTGCCAGCAGCCGCCTCGGGACCGGGGAGCTGTTTTTT; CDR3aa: CASSRLGTGELFF
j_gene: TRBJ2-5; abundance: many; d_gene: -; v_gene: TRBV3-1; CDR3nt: TGTGCCAGCAGCCTCGAGGGGATACTGCAAGAGACCCAGTACTTC; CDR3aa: CASSLEGILQETQYF
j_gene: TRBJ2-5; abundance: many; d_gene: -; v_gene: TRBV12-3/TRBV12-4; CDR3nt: TGTGCCAGCAGTCCCCCAAGGATTCGGGGCCGACAAGAGACCCAGTACTTC; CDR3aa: CASSPPRIRGRQETQYF
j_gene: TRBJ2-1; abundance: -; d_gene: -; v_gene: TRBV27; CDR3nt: TGTGCCAGCAGTGTTCGAGGCGGCGCAAGCTCCTACAATGAGCAGTTCTTC; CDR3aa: CASSVRGGASSYNEQFF
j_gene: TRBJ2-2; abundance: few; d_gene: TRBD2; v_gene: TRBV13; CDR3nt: TGTGCCAGCAGCGTCTCCGGGGGGGTCGCCGGGGAGCTGTTTTTT; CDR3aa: CASSVSGGVAGELFF
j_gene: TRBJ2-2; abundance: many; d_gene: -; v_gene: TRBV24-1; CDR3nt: TGTGCCACCAGAAACAGCCAGAACACCGGGGAGCTGTTTTTT; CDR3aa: CATRNSQNTGELFF
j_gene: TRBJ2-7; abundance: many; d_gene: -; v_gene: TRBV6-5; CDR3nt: TGTGCCAGCAGTTATCCCGGGGCGGAAGCCGTCTACGAGCAGTACTTC; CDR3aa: CASSYPGAEAVYEQYF